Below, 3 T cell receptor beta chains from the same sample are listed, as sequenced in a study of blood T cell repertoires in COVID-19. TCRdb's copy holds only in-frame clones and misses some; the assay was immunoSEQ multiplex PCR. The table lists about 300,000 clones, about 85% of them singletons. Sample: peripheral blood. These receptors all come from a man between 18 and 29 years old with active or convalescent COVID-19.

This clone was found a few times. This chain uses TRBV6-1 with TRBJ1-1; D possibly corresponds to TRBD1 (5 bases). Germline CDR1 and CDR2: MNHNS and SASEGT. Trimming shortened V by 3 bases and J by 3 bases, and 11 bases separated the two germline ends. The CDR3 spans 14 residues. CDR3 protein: CASSDGGTDTEAFF. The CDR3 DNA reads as TGTGCCAGCAGTGACGGAGGGACGGACACTGAAGCTTTCTTT.

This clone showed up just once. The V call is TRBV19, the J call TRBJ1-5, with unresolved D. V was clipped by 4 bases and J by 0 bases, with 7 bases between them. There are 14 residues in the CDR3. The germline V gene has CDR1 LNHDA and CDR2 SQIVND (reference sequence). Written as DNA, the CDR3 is TGTGCCAGTAGTACCCAGGATAGCAATCAGCCCCAGCATTTT. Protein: CASSTQDSNQPQHF.

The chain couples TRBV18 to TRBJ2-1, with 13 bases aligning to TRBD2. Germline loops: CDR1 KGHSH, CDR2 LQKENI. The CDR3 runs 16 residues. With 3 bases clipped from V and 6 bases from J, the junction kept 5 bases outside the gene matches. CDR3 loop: CASSPGLAGLVNEQFF. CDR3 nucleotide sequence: TGTGCCAGCTCACCGGGACTAGCGGGGTTGGTCAATGAGCAGTTCTTC.